The 3 T cell receptor beta chains reported below all come from one sample, sequenced in a study of T cell responses to AZD1222 COVID-19 vaccine. Libraries were prepared by immunoSEQ multiplex PCR; TCRdb keeps only in-frame clonotypes and omits some of them. Of about 100,000 clones listed, 93% are singletons. The sequences come from peripheral blood, collected on day 0 of AZD1222 vaccination. These TCRs come from an adult in good health.

The chain carries TRBV3-1 (or the pseudogene TRBV3-2) and TRBJ1-1, with D hard to call. Trimming pared 5 bases from V and 1 base from J, leaving 11 bases between. CDR3 length: 14 residues. The germline V gene has CDR1 LGHDT and CDR2 YNNKEL (reference sequence). Here the CDR3 DNA reads TGTGCCAGCAGCAAAACGGGTGGGAACACTGAAGCTTTCTTT. As protein: CASSKTGGNTEAFF.

The chain recombines TRBV6-5 with TRBJ2-1, with 8 bases identical to TRBD2. This CDR3 has 13 residues. The germline gives CDR1 MNHEY, CDR2 SVGAGI. This chain's CDR3 is CAGEIGRDREQFF. The DNA for the CDR3 is TGTGCGGGGGAAATCGGGAGGGATCGTGAGCAGTTCTTC.

The rearrangement links TRBV5-5 to TRBJ1-2; D gene uncertain. The V and J ends lost 3 bases and 1 base respectively, with 7 bases between them. Germline values: CDR1 SGHKS, CDR2 YYEKEE (reference sequence). The CDR3 is made up of 13 amino acids. CDR3 in amino acids: CASSSQLNYGYTF. The CDR3 DNA reads TGTGCCAGCAGCTCCCAGCTTAACTATGGCTACACCTTC.